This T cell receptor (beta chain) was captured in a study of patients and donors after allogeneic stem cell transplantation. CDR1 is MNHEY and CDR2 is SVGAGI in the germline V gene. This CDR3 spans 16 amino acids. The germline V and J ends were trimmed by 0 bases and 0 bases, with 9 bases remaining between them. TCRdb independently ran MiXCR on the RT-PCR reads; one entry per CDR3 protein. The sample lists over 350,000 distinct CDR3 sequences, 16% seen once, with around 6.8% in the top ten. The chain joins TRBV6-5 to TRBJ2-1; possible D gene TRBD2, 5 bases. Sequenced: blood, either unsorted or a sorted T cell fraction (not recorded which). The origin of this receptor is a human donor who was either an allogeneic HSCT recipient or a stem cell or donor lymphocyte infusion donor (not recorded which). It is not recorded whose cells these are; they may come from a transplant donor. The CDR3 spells CASSYSSGSSYNEQFF. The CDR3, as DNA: TGTGCCAGCAGTTACTCGTCGGGGTCCTCCTACAATGAGCAGTTCTTC.